Below are 18 T cell receptor beta chains sequenced from a single sample in a study of blood T cells in healthy people across ages. It was with a sample-barcoded 5' primer and a J-beta primer mix that a second PCR of roughly 6 to 11 cycles was run. TCRdb itself ran the 5' RACE reads through MiXCR, one entry per CDR3 protein. The profile shows some 920,000 distinct CDR3 sequences, just over 50% of them singletons. The source material was blood. Receptor source: a woman aged 55 to 70 in good health.

The chain is built from TRBV28 and TRBJ2-1; tentative D call: TRBD1 (6 bases). This CDR3 spans 18 amino acids. The germline gives CDR1 MDHEN, CDR2 SYDVKM. Deletions cut 5 bases from V and 5 bases from J, with 25 bases between. The CDR3 region is CASSPWATRKGTHNEQFF. The CDR3, as DNA: TGTGCCAGCAGTCCCTGGGCCACTAGGAAGGGGACACACAATGAGCAGTTCTTC. The full variable domain, its missing parts supplied by reference TRBV28 and TRBJ2-1, is DVKVTQSSRYLVKRTGEKVFLECVQDMDHENMFWYRQDPGLGLRLIYFSYDVKMKEKGDIPEGYSVSREKKERFSLILESASTNQTSMYLCASSPWATRKGTHNEQFFGPGTRLTVL.

The rearrangement joins TRBV10-2 to TRBJ1-6; unclear D gene. In germline, CDR1 is WSHSY, CDR2 SAAADI. The CDR3 contains 15 residues. The ends were cut back, 2 bases at V and 9 bases at J, with 14 bases in the middle. The chain's CDR3 is CASSETPSRGSPLHF. CDR3 in DNA: TGCGCCAGCAGTGAGACCCCCTCCCGAGGTTCACCCCTCCACTTT.

The chain joins TRBV12-3 or TRBV12-4 to TRBJ2-5; D is possibly TRBD2 (5 bases). This CDR3 comprises 13 residues. V shed 5 bases and J shed 7 bases, with 14 bases lying between them. CDR3 DNA: TGTGCCAGCAGTGGACTTTCCCCAGGGACCCAGTACTTC. The encoded protein is CASSGLSPGTQYF.

The rearrangement links TRBV3-1 to TRBJ2-5; 7 bases align to TRBD2. The DNA end is more similar to TRBJ2-7, so the J call may be wrong. This CDR3 has 14 amino acids. Per the germline V gene, CDR1 is LGHDT and CDR2 is YNNKEL (reference sequence). The CDR3 nucleotides read TGTGCCAGCAGCCAAGTAAGCGGGATTGGCGAGCAGTACTTC. Amino acid sequence: CASSQVSGIGEQYF.

This clonotype was seen a few times. The V gene is TRBV4-1, the J gene TRBJ2-3; 7 nucleotides agree with TRBD2. Germline V gives CDR1 MGHRA, CDR2 YSYEKL. The CDR3 has 16 amino acids. J gave up 2 bases and V 1 base, and 6 bases lay outside the gene matches. CDR3 nucleotide sequence: TGCGCCAGCAGCCAAGCCGCCGGGACTATCACAGATACGCAGTATTTT. Protein sequence: CASSQAAGTITDTQYF.

J is TRBJ1-6 and V is TRBV7-9; possibly TRBD1 for D (6 bases). CDR1 and CDR2 (germline): SEHNR, FQNEAQ (reference sequence). The CDR3 is 12 residues long. V was trimmed by 1 base and J by 14 bases, leaving 9 bases between them. The CDR3 nucleotides are TGTGCCAGCAGCTTAGGACAGGCCTCCCTCCACTTT. Its translation is CASSLGQASLHF.

The chain joins TRBV20-1 to TRBJ2-1, with 7 bases matching TRBD2. This CDR3 is built from 14 residues. From germline, CDR1 is DFQATT and CDR2 SNEGSKA (reference sequence). Germline trimming cut 8 bases from V and 6 bases from J; bases unmatched to any gene: 13. The CDR3 protein is CSPVAGNSINEQFF. CDR3 bases: TGCAGTCCCGTAGCGGGTAACTCTATCAATGAGCAGTTCTTC.

This clonotype has only a few counts. V gene TRBV14 combines with J gene TRBJ2-3, with D perhaps matching TRBD2 (6 bases). The CDR3 loop spans 17 amino acids. Germline loops: CDR1 SGHDN, CDR2 FVKESK. V was cut by 1 base and J by 0 bases, with 14 bases left in between. The CDR3 sequence is CASSQGRDFRSTDTQYF. The CDR3 DNA reads TGTGCCAGCAGCCAAGGCCGGGACTTTCGAAGCACAGATACGCAGTATTTT. The whole variable domain, remainder taken from reference TRBV14 and TRBJ2-3, is EAGVTQFPSHSVIEKGQTVTLRCDPISGHDNLYWYRRVMGKEIKFLLHFVKESKQDESGMPNNRFLAERTGGTYSTLKVQPAELEDSGVYFCASSQGRDFRSTDTQYFGPGTRLTVL.

This clonotype was counted only a few times. The chain recombines TRBV4-1 with TRBJ2-1, with unresolved D. The CDR3 has 13 amino acids. Trimming pared 0 bases from V and 10 bases from J, leaving 10 bases between. CDR1 is MGHRA and CDR2 is YSYEKL in the germline V gene. CDR3 nucleotide sequence: TGCGCCAGCAGCCAAGAAAGGTTTAGGGAGCAGTTCTTC. Translation: CASSQERFREQFF.

This clonotype has more than one count but fewer than ten. The chain uses TRBV29-1 and TRBJ2-7; D is unclear. Germline CDR1 is SQVTM and CDR2 is ANQGSEA. The CDR3 totals 15 residues. The ends were cut back, 6 bases at V and 2 bases at J, with 20 bases in the middle. The CDR3 loop reads CSVGFFAKPTYEQYF. The CDR3 DNA sequence: TGCAGCGTGGGGTTCTTCGCCAAACCTACCTACGAGCAGTACTTC.

This chain connects TRBV19 to TRBJ2-3, with TRBD2 matching 7 bases. This CDR3 region has 18 residues. Trimming at V came to 7 bases and at J to 0 bases, leaving 16 bases not matched to a gene. Germline CDR1 reads LNHDA; CDR2 reads SQIVND (reference sequence). The CDR3 sequence is CASTSSRGVVTSTDTQYF. The CDR3 bases are TGTGCCAGTACCTCCTCTCGGGGGGTTGTCACTAGCACAGATACGCAGTATTTT.

J is TRBJ2-3 and V is TRBV12-3 or TRBV12-4; D not resolved. V was cut by 3 bases and J by 2 bases, with 15 bases left in between. CDR3 length: 16 amino acids. In nucleotides, the CDR3 is TGTGCCAGCAGTTTGTTAGGCAGCGAAAACACAGATACGCAGTATTTT. Protein sequence: CASSLLGSENTDTQYF.

The genes are TRBV7-2 and TRBJ2-1; D might be TRBD2 (7 bases). TRBJ2-7 matches the DNA end more closely, so the J call is doubtful. Germline loops: CDR1 SGHTA, CDR2 FQGNSA. The CDR3 sequence is 14 residues long. CDR3 region: CASSFGGLYNEQYF. DNA for the CDR3: TGTGCCAGCAGCTTCGGGGGGCTCTACAATGAGCAGTACTTC.

In this sample, this clonotype turned up a few times. This chain links TRBV28 with TRBJ2-7, with D possibly TRBD2 on 7 matching bases. Germline assignment: CDR1 MDHEN and CDR2 SYDVKM. This CDR3 is built from 16 residues. V gave up 6 bases and J gave up 6 bases, with 24 bases separating them. The CDR3 reads CASRSWTGGAIGEQYF. In DNA form, the CDR3 reads TGTGCCAGCAGATCTTGGACTGGGGGGGCTATAGGCGAGCAGTACTTC.

The count of this clonotype is one. This rearrangement joins TRBV2 to TRBJ2-1, with D possibly TRBD1 on 5 matching bases. With 6 bases removed from V and 5 bases from J, the gap between germline ends came to 14 bases. The germline gives CDR1 SNHLY, CDR2 FYNNEI. CDR3 length: 14 amino acids. CDR3 bases: TGTGCCAGCAGGCAAGACAGCCCCCACAATGAGCAGTTCTTC. Amino acid sequence: CASRQDSPHNEQFF.

The chain uses TRBV4-3 and TRBJ2-1; 15 nucleotides match TRBD2. V lost 4 bases and J lost 7; bases outside the gene matches: 11. This CDR3 contains 18 residues. Per the germline V gene, CDR1 is LGHNA and CDR2 is YSLEER. CDR3 amino acids: CASSPGLAGGPWGNEQFF. The CDR3 DNA follows: TGCGCCAGCAGCCCAGGACTAGCGGGAGGGCCTTGGGGGAATGAGCAGTTCTTC.

The J gene is TRBJ2-6, the V gene TRBV9; D perhaps matches TRBD1 (6 bases). Germline V gene data show CDR1 as SGDLS and CDR2 as YYNGEE. V was trimmed by 4 bases and J by 8 bases, leaving 13 bases between them. The CDR3 length is 14 residues. The CDR3 here is CASSLFGDTNVLTF. CDR3 DNA sequence: TGTGCCAGCAGCCTTTTTGGGGACACCAACGTCCTGACTTTC.

The chain couples TRBV27 to TRBJ1-3; 8 positions match TRBD1. CDR1 and CDR2 (germline): MNHEY, SMNVEV (reference sequence). Trimming cost V 8 bases and J 1 base; bases outside gene matches: 1. The CDR3 contains 13 residues. The CDR3 loop reads CASWTGSGNTIYF. The CDR3 DNA reads as TGTGCCAGCTGGACAGGGTCTGGAAACACCATATATTTT.